The clone carrying this T cell receptor (beta chain) was counted ten times or more. The read is 3 residues too short to cover the CDR3 end, so that end is filled in from the germline J gene. The source of the sample is a study of T cell clonality in common variable immunodeficiency. Data came from immunoSEQ multiplex PCR; TCRdb stores just in-frame clones and leaves some out. The sample presents about 64,000 clones, none singletons. The junction had 4 bases not matched to a gene; V was cut back by 6 bases and J by 1 base. The CDR3 has 13 residues. The germline gives CDR1 GTSNPN, CDR2 SVGIG (reference sequence).

The TCR comes from a person aged 18 to 69 in good health. The sequenced sample consisted of peripheral blood mononuclear cells. The chain has TRBV30 and TRBJ2-5; 8 bases align to TRBD2. Incomplete CDR3 DNA: TGTGCCTGTCTCGGGACTAGCCAAGAGACC. This sequence encodes CACLGTSQET. The CDR3 reads in full as CACLGTSQETQYF.